This T cell receptor (beta chain) was captured by sequencing in a study of monozygotic twins with inflammatory bowel disease. CDR3 length: 11 amino acids. Germline assignment: CDR1 DFQATT and CDR2 SNEGSKA (reference sequence). Study-level points and caveats: Especially with disease activity, IBD patients shared fewer clonotypes with others than healthy twins did.

Reprocessing the 5' RACE reads, TCRdb reports a single entry for every CDR3 protein and omits DNA. This sample's table has approximately 150,000 distinct CDR3 sequences. A word on this clonotype: As yet, its antigen is unknown.

The specimen sequenced was blood. J is TRBJ1-1 and V is TRBV20-1. The origin of this receptor is a human donor with ulcerative colitis or Crohn's disease, or a healthy co-twin of an affected twin (not recorded which). CDR3 sequence reads: CRVTDYTEAFF.